The clone carrying this T cell receptor beta chain was observed a handful of times. Unique molecular identifiers were used to barcode this TCRbeta library. TCRdb re-analysed the PCR reads in MiXCR, keeping a single row per CDR3 protein. The table has about 460,000 distinct CDR3 sequences, more than 9% seen once. The data belong to a study of T-cell reconstitution after alpha-beta-depleted transplantation in children. The CDR3 is 17 amino acids. CDR1 and CDR2 from the germline V gene are MNHEY and SVGEGT. Trimming cost V 6 bases and J 5 bases, with 26 bases left between them. The chain recombines TRBV6-2 or TRBV6-3 with TRBJ2-7; TRBD1 or TRBD2 may be the D gene (6 bases each). This specimen consisted of PBMCs, obtained before TCRalphabeta/CD19-depleted stem cell transplant. The sequence came from a child aged 2 to 9 with inherited bone marrow failure, due to receive a stem cell transplant. The CDR3 here is CASRPLNLRRGADEQYF. The CDR3 DNA is TGTGCCAGCAGACCACTAAACCTCAGGAGGGGGGCCGACGAGCAGTACTTC.